Here is one TCR beta chain with its context. Its antigen remains unidentified. CDR3 length: 15 residues. Germline V gives CDR1 MGHRA, CDR2 YSYEKL. V was pared by 4 bases and J by 0 bases, with 10 bases between. The sample comes from a study of OX40 agonist ivuxolimab in advanced cancers. Broader study findings: Partial responders at 0.1-3.0 mg/kg had among the lowest clonal expansion. Among T cells, CD8+ cells averaged more expanded clones than CD4+ cells. Doses of 0.1 to 3.0 mg/kg were accompanied by clonal expansion of CD4+ and CD8+ blood T cells by week 6.

Profiled with immunoSEQ multiplex PCR; TCRdb holds only in-frame clones, not every one. This sample has roughly 50,000 clones, with 70% to 80% found just once. This receptor was taken from an adult with an advanced solid tumor such as melanoma, head and neck, liver or kidney cancer. Specimen: CD4+ or CD8+ T cells sorted from blood, collected in a trial of the OX40 agonist ivuxolimab. The chain uses TRBV4-1 and TRBJ1-3; D may be TRBD1 (5 bases). The CDR3 DNA reads TGCGCCAGCAGCCTTAGGGGTGACTCTGGAAACACCATATATTTT. This sequence encodes CASSLRGDSGNTIYF.